This is a list of T cell receptor beta chains from one sample in a study of blood T cell repertoires in COVID-19. TCRdb's copy holds only in-frame clones and misses some; the assay was immunoSEQ multiplex PCR. The data show approximately 190,000 clones, with approximately 84% seen just once and about 5.1% held by the top ten. The sequencing sample was made of peripheral blood. These receptors came from a woman aged 70-85 years with active or convalescent COVID-19. CDR3s include the opening cysteine and the closing phenylalanine or tryptophan. The order of the fields is D gene, J gene, V gene, clone size, CDR3 protein, CDR3 DNA. A D gene is named only where the DNA matches it firmly. Size tells how often a clone was seen (once, few, many) or the class of an expanded clone, and some rows leave it out.

>TRBD2|TRBJ2-7|TRBV5-5|NA
CASSREGPGRYEQYF
TGTGCCAGCAGCCGGGAGGGCCCAGGGCGCTACGAGCAGTACTTC
>NA|TRBJ2-7|TRBV21-1|NA
CARRSPGSPRSYEQYF
TGTGCCAGGAGGTCTCCCGGGAGCCCGCGGTCCTACGAGCAGTACTTC
>TRBD2|TRBJ2-1|TRBV5-1|NA
CASSPGLSYNEQFF
TGCGCCAGCAGTCCGGGACTAAGCTACAATGAGCAGTTCTTC
>NA|TRBJ2-1|TRBV27|NA
CASSPFPSDNEQFF
TGTGCCAGCAGTCCCTTTCCTTCTGACAATGAGCAGTTCTTC
>NA|TRBJ2-5|TRBV4-1|once
CASSFTHSSQETQYF
TGCGCCAGCAGCTTCACTCATTCAAGCCAAGAGACCCAGTACTTC
>NA|TRBJ2-1|TRBV5-1|NA
CASAEGVGRNEQFF
TGCGCCAGCGCGGAGGGTGTCGGACGCAATGAGCAGTTCTTC
>NA|TRBJ2-1|TRBV7-3|NA
CASSPSRNGEQFF
TGTGCCAGCAGCCCATCAAGAAACGGTGAGCAGTTCTTC
>TRBD2|TRBJ2-7|TRBV7-9|NA
CASNREREGYEQYF
TGTGCCAGCAACAGGGAGCGGGAGGGCTACGAGCAGTACTTC
>NA|TRBJ2-2|TRBV19|NA
CASSYRAGELFF
TGTGCCAGTAGCTACCGTGCCGGGGAGCTGTTTTTT
>TRBD2|TRBJ2-1|TRBV2|once
CASRLGRDSEQFF
TGTGCCAGCAGATTGGGGAGGGACTCCGAGCAGTTCTTC
>TRBD1|TRBJ2-7|TRBV6-6|NA
CASRYDRGVTYEQYF
TGTGCCAGCAGGTACGACAGGGGGGTCACCTACGAGCAGTACTTC
>TRBD2|TRBJ2-3|TRBV5-1|NA
CASSLLAGGPQTTDTQYF
TGCGCCAGCAGCTTACTAGCGGGAGGGCCCCAGACCACAGATACGCAGTATTTT
>NA|TRBJ2-1|TRBV5-1|NA
CASSLAPGVANEQFF
TGCGCCAGCAGCTTGGCTCCGGGAGTTGCAAATGAGCAGTTCTTC
>NA|TRBJ2-5|TRBV27|NA
CASRGGRETQYF
TGTGCCAGCAGGGGGGGTCGGGAGACCCAGTACTTC
>NA|TRBJ2-7|TRBV13|few
CASSSMDSPSSYEQYF
TGTGCCAGCAGCTCGATGGACAGTCCTAGCTCCTACGAGCAGTACTTC
>TRBD2|TRBJ2-7|TRBV5-3|NA
CARSFEGGLTYEQYF
TGTGCCAGAAGCTTCGAGGGAGGGTTGACCTACGAGCAGTACTTC
>NA|TRBJ1-5|TRBV28|few
CASSTGHINQPQHF
TGTGCCAGCAGCACCGGACACATCAATCAGCCCCAGCATTTT
>TRBD2|TRBJ2-1|TRBV5-1|once
CASTQSTSGYNEQFF
TGCGCCAGCACGCAGTCTACTAGCGGCTACAATGAGCAGTTCTTC
>NA|TRBJ1-1|TRBV9|NA
CASSGSGDFVVKSPNTEAFF
TGTGCCAGCAGCGGATCGGGGGATTTTGTGGTTAAGTCCCCGAACACTGAAGCTTTCTTT
>TRBD1|TRBJ2-1|TRBV11-1|NA
CASSLARGQGADNEQFF
TGTGCCAGCAGCTTAGCCAGAGGACAGGGGGCGGACAATGAGCAGTTCTTC
>TRBD1|TRBJ1-5|TRBV6-1|once
CASSDWTGVRNQPQHF
TGTGCCAGCAGTGACTGGACAGGGGTGCGGAATCAGCCCCAGCATTTT
>TRBD2|TRBJ2-1|TRBV7-9|NA
CASSLNQGLAGGNEQFF
TGTGCCAGCAGCTTAAACCAGGGACTAGCGGGAGGCAATGAGCAGTTCTTC
>NA|TRBJ1-1|TRBV19|NA
CSTLGGTEAFF
TGCTCCACCCTAGGGGGCACTGAAGCTTTCTTT
>TRBD1|TRBJ1-2|TRBV6-5|NA
CASRGDRAPYGYTF
TGTGCCAGCCGGGGGGACAGGGCCCCTTATGGCTACACCTTC
>TRBD1|TRBJ1-2|TRBV5-1|NA
CASSLDPGTGFGYTF
TGCGCCAGCAGCTTGGATCCGGGGACAGGGTTTGGCTACACCTTC
>NA|TRBJ2-7|TRBV23-1|NA
CASSSKRGREHYEQYF
TGCGCCAGCAGCTCAAAACGCGGCAGGGAACATTACGAGCAGTACTTC
>TRBD1|TRBJ2-3|TRBV2|many
CASRSGQGDTQYF
TGTGCCAGCAGATCGGGACAGGGGGATACGCAGTATTTT
>TRBD1|TRBJ1-2|TRBV30|NA
CAWDGQGENYGYTF
TGTGCCTGGGATGGACAGGGTGAGAACTATGGCTACACCTTC
>NA|TRBJ2-2|TRBV6-5|NA
CASRAGGGNTGELFF
TGTGCCAGCAGAGCGGGCGGCGGGAACACCGGGGAGCTGTTTTTT
>NA|TRBJ2-7|TRBV7-9|once
CASSLLSTGVAGEQYF
TGTGCCAGCAGCTTATTATCTACAGGAGTCGCGGGGGAGCAGTACTTC
>TRBD2|TRBJ2-1|TRBV3-1/TRBV3-2|once
CASSYVSGIIDNEQFF
TGTGCCAGCAGCTACGTAAGCGGGATTATCGACAATGAGCAGTTCTTC
>NA|TRBJ2-2|TRBV28|NA
CASRPGYRVSGELFF
TGTGCCAGCAGGCCGGGGTATCGGGTGTCCGGGGAGCTGTTTTTT
>TRBD1|TRBJ2-2|TRBV14|NA
CASSRYPPGQGASGELFF
TGTGCCAGCAGCCGATACCCACCGGGACAGGGAGCATCCGGGGAGCTGTTTTTT
>TRBD2|TRBJ2-5|TRBV3-1/TRBV3-2|NA
CASRLAVGTQYF
TGTGCCAGCAGGCTAGCGGTAGGGACCCAGTACTTC
>TRBD1|TRBJ1-2|TRBV6-5|NA
CASSPTGLYGYTF
TGTGCCAGCAGTCCGACAGGGCTCTATGGCTACACCTTC
>TRBD1|TRBJ1-6|TRBV5-4|NA
CASRRLDRADSPLHF
TGTGCCAGCCGCCGATTGGACAGGGCGGATTCACCCCTCCACTTT